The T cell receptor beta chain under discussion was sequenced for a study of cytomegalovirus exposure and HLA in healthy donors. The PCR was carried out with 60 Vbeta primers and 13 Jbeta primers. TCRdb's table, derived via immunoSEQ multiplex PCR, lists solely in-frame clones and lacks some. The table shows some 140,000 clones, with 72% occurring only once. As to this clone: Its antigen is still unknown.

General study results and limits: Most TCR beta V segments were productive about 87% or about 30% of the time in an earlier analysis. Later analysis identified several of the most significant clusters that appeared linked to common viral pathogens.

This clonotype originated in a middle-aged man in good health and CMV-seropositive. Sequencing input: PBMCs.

The chain's CDR3 is CATHPGGRETQYF. CDR3 DNA sequence: TGTGCCACCCATCCAGGGGGAAGAGAGACCCAGTACTTC. The chain is built from TRBV19 and TRBJ2-5, with TRBD1 identical over 7 bases. The germline V gene encodes CDR1 LNHDA and CDR2 SQIVND (reference sequence). V trimming: 10 bases; J trimming: 4 bases; junction bases outside the gene matches: 9. There are 13 residues in the CDR3.